This T cell receptor (beta chain) was recorded in a study of blood T cell repertoires in COVID-19. Looking at the study overall: Donors in the United States, Italy and Spain gave samples during acute or convalescent COVID-19. Nucleic acid was either cDNA or gDNA, and it came from T cells, B-cell-depleted T cells, or PBMCs.

Germline CDR1 SGHTA, CDR2 FQGTGA. J was trimmed by 5 bases and V by 4 bases; bases with no gene match: 10. This CDR3 has 16 residues. Original analysis: Researchers report that nucleated cell counts were estimated from reference gene primer amplification. Only in-frame clones appear in the TCRdb table, and some are missing; sequencing was by immunoSEQ multiplex PCR. The V and J calls and clone size come from that table; D and trimming were worked out from the DNA. The table lists 35,000 to 40,000 clones, about 90% of them singletons. This rearrangement joins TRBV7-3 to TRBJ2-3; 9 nucleotides align to TRBD1. This sequence was found in a man between 60 and 75 years old with active or convalescent COVID-19. Sequencing was done on a sample of peripheral blood. The CDR3 nucleotides read TGTGCCAGCAGCTGGGGACAGGGTGGCACTGAAGATACGCAGTATTTT. Translated: CASSWGQGGTEDTQYF.